This T cell receptor beta chain was sequenced for a study of a mutant IDH1 vaccine in newly diagnosed glioma. Study at large: It was radiotherapy, temozolomide, or both that patients received previously, with most receiving both.

Germline V gene lookup returns CDR1 MGHDK and CDR2 SYGVNS. The V end lost 1 base, the J end lost 2 bases, and 14 bases lay between the germline ends. This CDR3 has 16 residues. TCRdb's copy holds only in-frame clones and misses some; the assay was immunoSEQ multiplex PCR. The sample holds 20,000 to 30,000 clones, approximately 91% seen once. Time point given: baseline, week 1 (first vaccination visit). Described treatment: pre-vaccination baseline after standard-of-care therapy. The chain links TRBV25-1 to TRBJ1-1; tentatively, D is TRBD1 (6 bases). The specimen comprised PBMCs, sampled from a glioma patient treated with radiotherapy, temozolomide or both. The origin of this receptor is a man between 25 and 39 years old with glioma. The CDR3 here is CASSEWGLGTNTEAFF. The CDR3 DNA reads TGTGCCAGCAGTGAATGGGGGCTGGGAACTAACACTGAAGCTTTCTTT.